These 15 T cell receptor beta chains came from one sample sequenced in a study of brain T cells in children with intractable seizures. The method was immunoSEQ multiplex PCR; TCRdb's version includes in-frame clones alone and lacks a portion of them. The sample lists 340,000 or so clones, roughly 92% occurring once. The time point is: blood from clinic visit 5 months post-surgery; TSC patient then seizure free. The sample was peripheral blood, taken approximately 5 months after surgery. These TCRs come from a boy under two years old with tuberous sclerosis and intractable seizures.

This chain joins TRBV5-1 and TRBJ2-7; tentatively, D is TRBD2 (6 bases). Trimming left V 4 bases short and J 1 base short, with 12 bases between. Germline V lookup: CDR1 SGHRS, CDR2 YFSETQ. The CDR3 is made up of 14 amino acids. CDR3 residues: CASSNRGTSYEQYF. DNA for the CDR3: TGCGCCAGCAGCAACCGCGGGACTTCCTACGAGCAGTACTTC.

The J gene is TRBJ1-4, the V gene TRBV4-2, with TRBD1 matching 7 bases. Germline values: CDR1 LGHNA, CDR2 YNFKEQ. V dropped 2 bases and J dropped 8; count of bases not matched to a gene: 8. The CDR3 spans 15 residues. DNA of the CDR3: TGTGCCAGCAGCCAATGGGACAGTGTCGGAGAAAAACTGTTTTTT. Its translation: CASSQWDSVGEKLFF.

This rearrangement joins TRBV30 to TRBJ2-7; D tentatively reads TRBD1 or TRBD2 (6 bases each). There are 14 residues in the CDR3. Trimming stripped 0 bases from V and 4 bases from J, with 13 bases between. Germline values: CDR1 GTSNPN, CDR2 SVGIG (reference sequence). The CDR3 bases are TGTGCCTGGAGTGTATACAGGGCGGGGTACGAGCAGTACTTC. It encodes CAWSVYRAGYEQYF.

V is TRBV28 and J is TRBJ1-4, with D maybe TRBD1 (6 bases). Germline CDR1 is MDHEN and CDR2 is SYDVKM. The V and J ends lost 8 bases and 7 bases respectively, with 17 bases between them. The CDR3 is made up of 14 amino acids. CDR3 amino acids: CASATGLRGEKLFF. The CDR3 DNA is TGTGCCAGCGCGACAGGCCTAAGGGGTGAAAAACTGTTTTTT.

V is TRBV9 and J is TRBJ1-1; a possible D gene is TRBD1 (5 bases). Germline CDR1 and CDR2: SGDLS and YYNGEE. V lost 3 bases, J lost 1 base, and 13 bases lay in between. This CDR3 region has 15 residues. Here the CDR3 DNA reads TGTGCCAGCAGCGACAATCCGGGGGGGAACACTGAAGCTTTCTTT. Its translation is CASSDNPGGNTEAFF.

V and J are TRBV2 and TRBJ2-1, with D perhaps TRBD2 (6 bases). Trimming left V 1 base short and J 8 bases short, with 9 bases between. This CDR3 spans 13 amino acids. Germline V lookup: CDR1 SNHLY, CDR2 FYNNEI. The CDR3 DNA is TGTGCCAGCAGTGAAGAGTGGGGGGATGAGCAGTTCTTC. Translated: CASSEEWGDEQFF. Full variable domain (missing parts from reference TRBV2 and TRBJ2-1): EPEVTQTPSHQVTQMGQEVILRCVPISNHLYFYWYRQILGQKVEFLVSFYNNEISEKSEIFDDQFSVERPDGSNFTLKIRSTKLEDSAMYFCASSEEWGDEQFFGPGTRLTVL.

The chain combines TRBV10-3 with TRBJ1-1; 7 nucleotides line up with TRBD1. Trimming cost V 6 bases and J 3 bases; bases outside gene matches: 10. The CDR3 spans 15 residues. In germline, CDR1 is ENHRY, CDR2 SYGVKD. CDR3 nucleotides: TGTGCCATCAGGGGGGTGGACAGGAGGGACACTGAAGCTTTCTTT. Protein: CAIRGVDRRDTEAFF.

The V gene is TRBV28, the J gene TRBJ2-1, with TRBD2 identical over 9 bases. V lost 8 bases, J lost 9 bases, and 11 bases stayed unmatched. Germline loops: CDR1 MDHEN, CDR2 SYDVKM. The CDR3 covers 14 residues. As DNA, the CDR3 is TGTGCCAGCCGCCTAGCGGGATCTACGGGTGAGCAGTTCTTC. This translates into CASRLAGSTGEQFF.

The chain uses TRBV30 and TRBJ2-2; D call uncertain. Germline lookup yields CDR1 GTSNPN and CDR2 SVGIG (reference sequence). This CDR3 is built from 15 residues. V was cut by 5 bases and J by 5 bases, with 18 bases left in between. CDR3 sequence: CAWSTGPQSTGELFF. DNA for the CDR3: TGTGCCTGGTCTACGGGTCCTCAAAGTACCGGGGAGCTGTTTTTT. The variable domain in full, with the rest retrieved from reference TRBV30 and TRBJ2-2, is SQTIHQWPATLVQPVGSPLSLECTVEGTSNPNLYWYRQAAGRGLQLLFYSVGIGQISSEVPQNLSASRPQDRQFILSSKKLLLSDSGFYLCAWSTGPQSTGELFFGEGSRLTVL.

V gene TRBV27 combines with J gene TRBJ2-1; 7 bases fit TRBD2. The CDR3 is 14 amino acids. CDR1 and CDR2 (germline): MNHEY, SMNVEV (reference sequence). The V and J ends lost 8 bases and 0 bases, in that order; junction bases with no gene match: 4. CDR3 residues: CASGRGRSYNEQFF. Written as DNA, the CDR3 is TGTGCCAGCGGGAGGGGACGCTCCTACAATGAGCAGTTCTTC.

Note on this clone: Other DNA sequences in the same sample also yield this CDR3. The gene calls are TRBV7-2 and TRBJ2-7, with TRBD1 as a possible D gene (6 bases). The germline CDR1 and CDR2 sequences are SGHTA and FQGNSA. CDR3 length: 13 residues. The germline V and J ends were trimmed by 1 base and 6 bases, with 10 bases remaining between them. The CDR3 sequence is CASSLGTAGEQYF. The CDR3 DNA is TGTGCCAGCAGCTTAGGGACAGCCGGCGAGCAGTACTTC.

CDR3 region: CSVPGTVYGYTF. The CDR3 nucleotides are TGCAGCGTCCCCGGGACAGTCTATGGCTACACCTTC. This chain uses TRBV29-1 with TRBJ1-2, with 7 bases fitting TRBD1. Germline V CDR1 and CDR2: SQVTM, ANQGSEA. The CDR3 loop spans 12 amino acids. The J segment lost 4 bases and the V segment lost 6 bases, leaving 5 bases of the junction unmatched.

DNA of the CDR3: TGTGCCAGCAGCTTACTAGCGGGAGGGCCAGAGACCCAGTACTTC. Translating gives CASSLLAGGPETQYF. V is TRBV11-3 and J is TRBJ2-5; TRBD2 matches 12 bases. Trimming at V came to 2 bases and at J to 4 bases, leaving 2 bases not matched to a gene. The germline V gene has CDR1 SGHNT and CDR2 YENEEA. The CDR3 consists of 15 residues.

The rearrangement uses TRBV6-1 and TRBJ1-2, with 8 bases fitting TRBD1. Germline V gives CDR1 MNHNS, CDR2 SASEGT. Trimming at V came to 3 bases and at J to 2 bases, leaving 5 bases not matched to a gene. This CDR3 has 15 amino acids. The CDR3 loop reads CASSERDRRNYGYTF. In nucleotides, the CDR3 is TGTGCCAGCAGTGAGAGGGACAGGCGGAACTATGGCTACACCTTC.

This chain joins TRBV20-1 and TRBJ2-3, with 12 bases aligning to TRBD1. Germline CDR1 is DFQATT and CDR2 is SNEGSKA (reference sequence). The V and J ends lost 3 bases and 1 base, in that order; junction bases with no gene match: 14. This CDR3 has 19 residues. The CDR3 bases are TGCAGTGCTAGTCTCCCCGGGACAGGGGGCTATGTGGGCACAGATACGCAGTATTTT. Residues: CSASLPGTGGYVGTDTQYF.